Listed here is a single T cell receptor beta chain. This entry belongs to a study of blood T cell repertoires in COVID-19. In the study overall: PBMCs, B-cell-depleted T cells, or T cells were the source of the cDNA or gDNA that made up the material.

Per the original data handling: Estimated nucleated cell counts came from reference gene primer amplification. Data came from immunoSEQ multiplex PCR; TCRdb stores just in-frame clones and leaves some out. V, J and clone size are those of that table, while D and trimming were read from the DNA. The top ten clones hold approximately 4.5% of a sample with fewer than 250,000 clones, roughly four fifths of them seen once. The germline V gene has CDR1 SGHTA and CDR2 FQGNSA. V was clipped by 5 bases and J by 6 bases, with 12 bases between them. This CDR3 region has 13 residues. The chain employs TRBV7-2 and TRBJ2-3, with no clear D. This clonotype originated in an older woman with acute or convalescent COVID-19. Sequenced: peripheral blood. The CDR3 loop reads CASSPRRRDTQYF. The CDR3 DNA reads TGTGCCAGCAGCCCCCGACGCAGGGATACGCAGTATTTT.